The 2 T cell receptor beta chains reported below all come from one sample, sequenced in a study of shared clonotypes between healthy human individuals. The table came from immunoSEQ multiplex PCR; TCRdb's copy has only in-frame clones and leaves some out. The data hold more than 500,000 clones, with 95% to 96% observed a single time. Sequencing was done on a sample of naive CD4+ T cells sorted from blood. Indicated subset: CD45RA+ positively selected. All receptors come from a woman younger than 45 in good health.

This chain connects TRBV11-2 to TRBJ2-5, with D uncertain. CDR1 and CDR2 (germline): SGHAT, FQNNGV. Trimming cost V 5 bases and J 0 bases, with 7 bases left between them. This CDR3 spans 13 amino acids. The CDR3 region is CASSQGYQETQYF. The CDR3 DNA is TGTGCCAGCAGCCAAGGGTACCAAGAGACCCAGTACTTC.

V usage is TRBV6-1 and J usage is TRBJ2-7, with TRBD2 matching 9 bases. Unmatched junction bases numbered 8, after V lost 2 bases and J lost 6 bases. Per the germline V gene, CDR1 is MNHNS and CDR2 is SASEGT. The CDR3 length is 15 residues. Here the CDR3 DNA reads TGTGCCAGCAGTGAACAAGCGGGAGGATTAGCCGAGCAGTACTTC. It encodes CASSEQAGGLAEQYF.